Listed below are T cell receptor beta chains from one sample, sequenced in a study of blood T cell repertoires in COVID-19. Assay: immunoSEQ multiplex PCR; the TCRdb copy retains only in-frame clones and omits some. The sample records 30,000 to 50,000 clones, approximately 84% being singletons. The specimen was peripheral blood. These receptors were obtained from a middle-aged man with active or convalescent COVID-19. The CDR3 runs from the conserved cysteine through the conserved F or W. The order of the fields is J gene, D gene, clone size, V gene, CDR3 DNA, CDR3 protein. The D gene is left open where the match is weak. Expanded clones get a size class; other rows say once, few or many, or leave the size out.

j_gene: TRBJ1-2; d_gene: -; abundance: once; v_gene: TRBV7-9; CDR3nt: TGTGCCAGCAGCTTATCGACAGGAGGATCCTATGGCTACACCTTC; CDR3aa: CASSLSTGGSYGYTF
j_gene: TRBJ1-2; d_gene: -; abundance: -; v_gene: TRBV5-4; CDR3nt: TGTGCCAGCAGCTTGGACAATTATGGCTACACCTTC; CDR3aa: CASSLDNYGYTF
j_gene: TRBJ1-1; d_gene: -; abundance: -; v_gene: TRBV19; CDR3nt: TGTGCCAGTAGTTCCGTGGTTACAGGCACTGAAGCTTTCTTT; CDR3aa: CASSSVVTGTEAFF
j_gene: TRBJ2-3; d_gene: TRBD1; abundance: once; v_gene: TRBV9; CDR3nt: TGTGCCAGCAGCGTAGGGCAGGGGGGCACAGATACGCAGTATTTT; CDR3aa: CASSVGQGGTDTQYF
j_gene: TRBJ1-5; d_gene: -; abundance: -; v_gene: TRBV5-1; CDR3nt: TGCGCCAGCAGCTTGGCCGGAGGAAGCAATCAGCCCCAGCATTTT; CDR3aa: CASSLAGGSNQPQHF
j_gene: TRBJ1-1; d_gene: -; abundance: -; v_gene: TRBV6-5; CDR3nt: TGTGCCAGCAGTTACCCCAGCCAGGGGCACACTGAAGCTTTCTTT; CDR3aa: CASSYPSQGHTEAFF
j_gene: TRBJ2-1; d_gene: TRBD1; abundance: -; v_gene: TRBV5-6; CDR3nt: TGTGCCAGCAGCCCTGACAGGGTAGGTGGAAATGAGCAGTTCTTC; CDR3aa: CASSPDRVGGNEQFF
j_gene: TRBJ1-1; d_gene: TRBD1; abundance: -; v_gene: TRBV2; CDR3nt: TGTGCCAGCAGTGAAACCCGGACAGGGGCCGTGAACACTGAAGCTTTCTTT; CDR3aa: CASSETRTGAVNTEAFF
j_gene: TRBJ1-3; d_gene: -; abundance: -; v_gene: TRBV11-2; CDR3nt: TGTGCCAGCAGCCACCCGGGGAAAGGAAACACCATATATTTT; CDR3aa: CASSHPGKGNTIYF
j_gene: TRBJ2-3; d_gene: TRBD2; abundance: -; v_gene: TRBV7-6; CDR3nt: TGTGCCAGCAGCTTAGCGCCCAGCGGGGGGGCCCAAGATACGCAGTATTTT; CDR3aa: CASSLAPSGGAQDTQYF
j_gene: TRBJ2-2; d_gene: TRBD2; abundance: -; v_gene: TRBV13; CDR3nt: TGTGCCACGGGGCTAGCGGGGGGGCCTGGCACCGGGGAGCTGTTTTTT; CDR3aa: CATGLAGGPGTGELFF
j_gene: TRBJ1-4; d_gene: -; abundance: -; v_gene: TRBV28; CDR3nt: TGTGCCAGCAGTTTATATAGGGGAGGGGAAAAACTGTTTTTT; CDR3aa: CASSLYRGGEKLFF
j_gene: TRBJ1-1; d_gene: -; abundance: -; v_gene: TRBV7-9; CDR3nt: TGTGCCAGCAGCATCCCAGGGACTGAAGCTTTCTTT; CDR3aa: CASSIPGTEAFF
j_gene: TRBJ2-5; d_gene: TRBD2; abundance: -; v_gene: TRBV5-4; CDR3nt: TGTGCCAGCAGCCCGACTAGCGGGGGGCCTTGGGAGACCCAGTACTTC; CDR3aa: CASSPTSGGPWETQYF
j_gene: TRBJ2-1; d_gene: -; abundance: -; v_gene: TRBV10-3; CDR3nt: TGTGCCATCAGTGTACGGAATGAGCAGTTCTTC; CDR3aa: CAISVRNEQFF
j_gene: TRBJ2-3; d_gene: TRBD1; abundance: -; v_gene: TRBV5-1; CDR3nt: TGCGCCAGCAGCCCAGGACAGGGGGGAAGCACAGATACGCAGTATTTT; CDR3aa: CASSPGQGGSTDTQYF
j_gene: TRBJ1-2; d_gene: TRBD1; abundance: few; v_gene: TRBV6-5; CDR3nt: TGTGCCAGCAGCCTGGGACAGGGGAGAAACTATGGCTACACCTTC; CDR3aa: CASSLGQGRNYGYTF
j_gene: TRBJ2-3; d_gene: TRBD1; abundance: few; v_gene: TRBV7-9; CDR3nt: TGTGCCAGCAGGCCTGATAGGGGACAGACACAGAGCACAGATACGCAGTATTTT; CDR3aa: CASRPDRGQTQSTDTQYF
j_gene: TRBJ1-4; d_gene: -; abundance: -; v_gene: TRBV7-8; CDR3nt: TGTGCCAGCAGCTCCATAGGGGCAACTAATGAAAAACTGTTTTTT; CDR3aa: CASSSIGATNEKLFF
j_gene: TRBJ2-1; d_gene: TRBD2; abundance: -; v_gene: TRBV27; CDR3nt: TGTGCCAGCAGCCCGACTAGCGGGGGCGGTTATGAGCAGTTCTTC; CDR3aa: CASSPTSGGGYEQFF
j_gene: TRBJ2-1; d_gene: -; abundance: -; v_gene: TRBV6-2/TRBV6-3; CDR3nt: TGTGCCAGCAGTTTCAACAATGAGCAGTTCTTC; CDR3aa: CASSFNNEQFF
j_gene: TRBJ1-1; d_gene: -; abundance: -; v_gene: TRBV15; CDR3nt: TGTGCCACCAGCAGTCCCGACAGGAACACTGAAGCTTTCTTT; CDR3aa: CATSSPDRNTEAFF
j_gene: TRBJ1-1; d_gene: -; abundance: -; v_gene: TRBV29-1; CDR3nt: TGCAGCTCGGGGGGGAGTGAAGCTTTCTTT; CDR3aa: CSSGGSEAFF
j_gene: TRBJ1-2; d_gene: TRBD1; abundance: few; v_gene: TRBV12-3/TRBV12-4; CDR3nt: TGTGCCAGCAGATCCGGGACAGGAGGAGGCTACACCTTC; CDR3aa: CASRSGTGGGYTF
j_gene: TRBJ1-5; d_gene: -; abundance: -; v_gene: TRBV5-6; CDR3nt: TGTGCCAGCAGCTTGGCCACCGGCAGGGGAGAACGTAGCAATCAGCCCCAGCATTTT; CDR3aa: CASSLATGRGERSNQPQHF
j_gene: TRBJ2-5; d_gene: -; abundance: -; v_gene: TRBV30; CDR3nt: TGTGCCTGGAGTAAGCAGACTGGAGAGACCCAGTACTTC; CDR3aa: CAWSKQTGETQYF
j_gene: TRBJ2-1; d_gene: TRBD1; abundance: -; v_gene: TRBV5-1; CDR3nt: TGCGCCAGCAGCTTGGCGGACAGGGCATCCTACAATGAGCAGTTCTTC; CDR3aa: CASSLADRASYNEQFF
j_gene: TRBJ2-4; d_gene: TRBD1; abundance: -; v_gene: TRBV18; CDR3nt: TGTGCCAGCTCACCGCCGACAGGGGGTTACGAAAACATTCAGTACTTC; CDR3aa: CASSPPTGGYENIQYF
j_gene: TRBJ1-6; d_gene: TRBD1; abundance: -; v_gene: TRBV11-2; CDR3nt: TGTGCCAGCAGCTTACTCTTTAGGGACAGAAATTCACCCCTCCACTTT; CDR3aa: CASSLLFRDRNSPLHF
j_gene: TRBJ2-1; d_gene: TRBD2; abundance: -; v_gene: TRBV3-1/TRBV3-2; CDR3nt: TGTGCCAGCAGTCGACTAGCGGGGGTAGAGAATGAGCAGTTCTTC; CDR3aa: CASSRLAGVENEQFF
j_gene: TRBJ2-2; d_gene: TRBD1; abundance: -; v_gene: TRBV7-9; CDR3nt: TGTGCCAGCAGCGCCGGGACAGAGAACACCGGGGAGCTGTTTTTT; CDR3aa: CASSAGTENTGELFF
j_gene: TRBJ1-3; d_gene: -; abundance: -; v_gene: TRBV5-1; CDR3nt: TGCGCCAGCAGCTTGGATAAAGTTACAGGGCCCCCCATATATTTT; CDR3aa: CASSLDKVTGPPIYF
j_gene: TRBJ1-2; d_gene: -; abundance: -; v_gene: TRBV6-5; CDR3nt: TGTGCCAGCAACACAGGGAATAACTATGGCTACACCTTC; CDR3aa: CASNTGNNYGYTF
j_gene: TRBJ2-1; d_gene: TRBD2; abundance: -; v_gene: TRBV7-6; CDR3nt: TGTGCCAGCAGCCCACGGCGCGAGCGGGGGGACAAATGGAGCTCCTACAATGAGCAGTTCTTC; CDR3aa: CASSPRRERGDKWSSYNEQFF
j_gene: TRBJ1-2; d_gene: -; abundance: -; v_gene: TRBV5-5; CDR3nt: TGTGCCAGCAGCTTGCATTCCGGGAACTATGGCTACACCTTC; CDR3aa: CASSLHSGNYGYTF
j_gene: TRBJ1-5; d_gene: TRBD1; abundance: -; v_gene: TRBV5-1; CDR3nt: TGCGCCAGCAGCGAGGGGACAGGGGGCAGCAATCAGCCCCAGCATTTT; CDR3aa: CASSEGTGGSNQPQHF
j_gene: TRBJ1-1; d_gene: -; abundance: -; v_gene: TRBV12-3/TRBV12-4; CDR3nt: TGTGCCAGCAAGCAACAGGGGAACACTGAAGCTTTCTTT; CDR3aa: CASKQQGNTEAFF
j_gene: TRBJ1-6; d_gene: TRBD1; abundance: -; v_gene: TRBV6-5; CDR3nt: TGTGCCAGCAGTTACGGGGGGACAGATTACCACTTT; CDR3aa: CASSYGGTDYHF
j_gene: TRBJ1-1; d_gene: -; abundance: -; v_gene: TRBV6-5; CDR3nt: TGTGCCAGCAGTTACGGAGTGACGAACACTGAAGCTTTCTTT; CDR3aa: CASSYGVTNTEAFF
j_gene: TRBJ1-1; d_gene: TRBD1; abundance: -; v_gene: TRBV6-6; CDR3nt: TGTGCCAGCAGTAGTCGACAGGGGAACACTGAAGCTTTCTTT; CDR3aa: CASSSRQGNTEAFF
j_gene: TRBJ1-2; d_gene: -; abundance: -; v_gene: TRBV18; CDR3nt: TGTGCCAGCTCACAGGAACAGGACTATGGCTACACCTTC; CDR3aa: CASSQEQDYGYTF
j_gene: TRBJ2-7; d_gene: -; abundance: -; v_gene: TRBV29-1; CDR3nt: TGCAGCGTAAGACTAAGCCACGAGCAGTACTTC; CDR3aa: CSVRLSHEQYF
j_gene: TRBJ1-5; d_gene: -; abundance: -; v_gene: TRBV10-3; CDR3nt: TGTGCCGCCGGGGGGGGAGTCAGGGGTTTGCAGCCCCAGCATTTT; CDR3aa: CAAGGGVRGLQPQHF
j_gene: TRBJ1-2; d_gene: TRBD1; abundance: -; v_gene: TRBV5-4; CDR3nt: TGTGCCAGCAGCATCACAGGGGTTTATGGCTACACCTTC; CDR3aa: CASSITGVYGYTF
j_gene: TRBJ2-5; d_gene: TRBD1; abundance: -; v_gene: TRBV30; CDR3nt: TGTGCCTGGAATGGGGGCGCGGGACAGGGTGTCGAGACCCAGTACTTC; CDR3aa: CAWNGGAGQGVETQYF
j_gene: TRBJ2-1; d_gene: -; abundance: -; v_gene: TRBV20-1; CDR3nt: TGCAGTGCTGTACATCATGAGCAGTTCTTC; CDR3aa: CSAVHHEQFF
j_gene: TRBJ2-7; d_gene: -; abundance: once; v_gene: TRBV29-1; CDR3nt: TGCAGCGTTGAGACCGGCGGGGAGCAGTACTTC; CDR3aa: CSVETGGEQYF
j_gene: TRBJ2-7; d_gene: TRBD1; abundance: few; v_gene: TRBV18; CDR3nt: TGTGCCAGCTCACCCAAAACAGGGGGGCACTCCTACGAGCAGTACTTC; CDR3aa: CASSPKTGGHSYEQYF
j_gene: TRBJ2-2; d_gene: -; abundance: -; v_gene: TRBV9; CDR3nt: TGTGCCAGCAGCGTACAGAACACCGGGGAGCTGTTTTTT; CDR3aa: CASSVQNTGELFF
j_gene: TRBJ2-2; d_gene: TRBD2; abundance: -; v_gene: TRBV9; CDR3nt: TGTGCCAGCAGCCCAGGACTAGCGGGGGGGCCCCACACCGGGGAGCTGTTTTTT; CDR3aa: CASSPGLAGGPHTGELFF
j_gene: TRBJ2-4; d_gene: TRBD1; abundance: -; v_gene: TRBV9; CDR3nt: TGTGCCAGCAGCAGGGGACAGGGGACAGCCAAAAACATTCAGTACTTC; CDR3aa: CASSRGQGTAKNIQYF
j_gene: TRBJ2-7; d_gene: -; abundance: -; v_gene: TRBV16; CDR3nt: TGTGCCAGCAGCCAATCGGCAGGAATCAGCGAGCAGTACTTC; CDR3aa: CASSQSAGISEQYF
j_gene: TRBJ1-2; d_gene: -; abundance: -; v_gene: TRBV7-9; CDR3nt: TGTGCCAGCAGCCCACCGACAGACTATGGCTACACCTTC; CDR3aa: CASSPPTDYGYTF
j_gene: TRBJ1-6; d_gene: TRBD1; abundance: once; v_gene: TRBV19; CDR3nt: TGTGCCAGTAGTCTCTCCGGGACAGCGAATTCACCCCTCCACTTT; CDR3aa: CASSLSGTANSPLHF
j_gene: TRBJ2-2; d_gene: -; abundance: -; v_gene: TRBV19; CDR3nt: TGTGCCACCCAGTCAAACACCGGGGAGCTGTTTTTT; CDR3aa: CATQSNTGELFF
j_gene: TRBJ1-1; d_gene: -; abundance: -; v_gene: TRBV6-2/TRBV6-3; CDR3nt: TGTGCCAGCAGTTACTCGGCTGGGTTTGGGGAGGCTTTCTTT; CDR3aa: CASSYSAGFGEAFF
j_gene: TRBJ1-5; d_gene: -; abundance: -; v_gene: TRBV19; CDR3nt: TGTGCCAGTAGTAGGGAGGGTCAGCCCCAGCATTTT; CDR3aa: CASSREGQPQHF
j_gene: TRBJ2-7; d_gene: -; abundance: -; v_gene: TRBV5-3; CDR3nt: TGTGCCAGGAAGCCATACGAGCAGTACTTC; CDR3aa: CARKPYEQYF
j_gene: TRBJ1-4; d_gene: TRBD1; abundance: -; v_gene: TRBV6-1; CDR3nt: TGTGCCAGCAGTGACCCCGGGACAGGGGGAATAACTAATGAAAAACTGTTTTTT; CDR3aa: CASSDPGTGGITNEKLFF